This T cell receptor beta chain was found in a study of T cell responses to AZD1222 COVID-19 vaccine (dated by TCRdb to the early 2020s). Regarding the research as a whole: AZD1222 recipients with second doses at about 4 weeks or about 12 weeks were pooled, because spike-specific TCR depth and breadth did not differ between schedules. TCR sequencing covered more than 230 trial participants: 200 to 220 given two doses of AZD1222 and 26 given two doses of MenACWY control vaccine. Trial participants were enrolled into age subgroups of 18-55, 56-69 and 70-plus years, which contained roughly 140, 27 and 60 TCR-sequenced participants, respectively.

Concerning this clone itself: Its cognate antigen has yet to be identified. Within one base of it there is no much larger clone, and no base qualities were kept.

The CDR3 regions of human TCRbeta chains were subjected to immunosequencing. Per the source publication's procedure: Repertoire TCRs were matched against a reference library of SARS-CoV-2-specific TCRs generated with the MIRA antigen-specificity platform. Breadth was defined as the fraction of unique TCRs that were SARS-CoV-2-associated. Depth was defined as the fraction of total T cells that were SARS-CoV-2-associated. Using the MIRA data, each spike-specific TCR was mapped to the spike region that the TCR reacts to and placed in a CD4 or CD8 class. Log10-transformed breadth and depth values were compared by one-way ANOVA with Sidak's multiple comparisons tests. The table comes from immuneACCESS by way of TCRdb, which keeps in-frame sequences with V and J called. Part of the clones is missing from these tables; in studies checked, under half for an unresolved V gene and the rest for unknown reasons. That table supplies the V and J calls and clone size; D and trimming were determined from the DNA. The sample table lists about 160,000 clones, around 87% of them with a count of one. Approximately 6.9% of the sample is in the top ten clones.

Reading the label with the study, this specimen's time point is: baseline before first vaccination. The vaccinee samples were drawn from two UK trials, COV001 and COV002, one of which was a single-blind randomized controlled phase 2/3 trial testing AZD1222 (ChAdOx1 nCoV-19) in healthy adults. Trial participant PBMC samples were collected at day 0 and day 28 after the second dose for TCRbeta chain sequencing. What the authors observed across the whole study: Only a handful of AZD1222 recipients were SARS-CoV-2 seropositive at baseline, limiting conclusions about previously exposed vaccinees. Reportedly, almost half of the unique spike-specific TCRs recognized epitopes lying outside the regions that are mutated in the B.1.351 and B.1.1.7 variants. In the small 56-69-year group, the increase in depth fell short of significance, most likely because of low power. The vaccine-associated CD4 TCRs covered the entire spike protein, and the dominant responses fell in regions 160-218 and 743-854. After two AZD1222 doses, spike-specific TCR breadth and depth were significantly higher than at day 0 and than in MenACWY recipients. Participants were mostly white British, with more females than males. The authors suggested clonal diversity may have been underestimated. Because no day 14 peak-response samples were available, the repertoires could be characterized only after the peak T cell response.

The CDR3, cysteine through phenylalanine, is 14 amino acids long. The only DNA kept is the CDR3, 42 bases in frame from the first base. The trim is 4 bases for V and 3 bases for J, with a gap of 12 bases between the germline ends. CDR1 and CDR2 are read off the germline V gene as SGDLS and YYNGEE. The input for sequencing was peripheral blood, taken on day 0 of AZD1222 vaccination. The chain employs TRBV9 and TRBJ2-3; a tentative D match to TRBD1 spans 6 bases. The receptor's source is an adult in good health. The CDR3 has the sequence CASSRDTATDTQYF. The bases are TGTGCCAGCAGCCGGGACACAGCAACAGATACGCAGTATTTT.